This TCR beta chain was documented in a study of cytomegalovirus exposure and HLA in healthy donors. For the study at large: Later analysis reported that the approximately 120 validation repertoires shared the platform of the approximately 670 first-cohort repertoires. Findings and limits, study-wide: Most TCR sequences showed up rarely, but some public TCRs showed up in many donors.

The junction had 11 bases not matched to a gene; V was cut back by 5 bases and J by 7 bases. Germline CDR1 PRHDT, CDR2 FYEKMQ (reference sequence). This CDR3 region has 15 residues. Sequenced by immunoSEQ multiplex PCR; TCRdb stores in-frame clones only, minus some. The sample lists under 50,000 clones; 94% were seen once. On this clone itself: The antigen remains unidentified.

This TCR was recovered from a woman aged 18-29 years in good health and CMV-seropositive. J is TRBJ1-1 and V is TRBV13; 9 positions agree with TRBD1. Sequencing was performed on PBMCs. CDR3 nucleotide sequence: TGTGCCAGCAGCAAGGGGGGACAGGGAGTTGATGAAGCTTTCTTT. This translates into CASSKGGQGVDEAFF.